This T cell receptor beta chain was recovered during a study of cytomegalovirus exposure and HLA in healthy donors. Whole-study findings and limits: Presence/absence analyses treated sequencing depth as roughly uniform across donors. Most TCRs appeared rarely, but some public TCRs recurred in many donors.

As regards this clone: What it recognizes is unknown.

V shed 1 base, J shed 9 bases, and the junction held 6 bases outside the gene matches. The CDR3 contains 15 residues. Germline V gene sequence: CDR1 SGHDN, CDR2 FVKESK. PCR primers comprised 60 Vbeta and 13 Jbeta primers. Measured with immunoSEQ multiplex PCR; TCRdb has only the in-frame clones, and not every one. This sample has about 180,000 clones, with 65% to 80% found just once. Sequenced sample: PBMCs. The receptor was derived from a woman aged 35 to 49 in good health and CMV-seronegative. V gene TRBV14 combines with J gene TRBJ2-1; 10 bases agree with TRBD2. The CDR3 sequence: CASSQGRAGGCEQFF. DNA for the CDR3: TGTGCCAGCAGCCAAGGGCGAGCGGGGGGGTGTGAGCAGTTCTTC.